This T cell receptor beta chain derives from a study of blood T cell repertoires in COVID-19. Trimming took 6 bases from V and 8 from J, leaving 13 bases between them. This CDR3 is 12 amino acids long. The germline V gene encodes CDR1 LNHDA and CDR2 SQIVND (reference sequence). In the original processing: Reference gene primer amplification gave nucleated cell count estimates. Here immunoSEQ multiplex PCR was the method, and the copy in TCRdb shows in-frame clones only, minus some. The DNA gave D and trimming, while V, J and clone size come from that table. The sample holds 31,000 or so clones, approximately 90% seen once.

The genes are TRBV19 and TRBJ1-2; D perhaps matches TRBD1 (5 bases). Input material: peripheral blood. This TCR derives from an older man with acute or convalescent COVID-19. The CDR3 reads CASRGTGVGYTF. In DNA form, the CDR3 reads TGTGCCAGTAGAGGGACGGGGGTCGGCTACACCTTC.